The 27 T cell receptor beta chains given below trace back to one sample, sequenced in a study of blood T cells in healthy people across ages. A second about 6 to 12 cycle PCR used barcoded and J-beta primers. Via MiXCR, TCRdb re-called the 5' RACE reads, giving one row per CDR3 protein. Of roughly 900,000 distinct CDR3 sequences in the sample, 29% are singletons; the top ten hold around 15%. The sample taken for sequencing was blood. The source is a woman aged 80 or over in good health.

This clonotype has only a few counts. The chain employs TRBV5-4 and TRBJ2-3, with 13 bases fitting TRBD2. CDR1 SGHNT and CDR2 YYREEE come from the germline V gene (reference sequence). Trimming took 3 bases from V and 5 from J; bases not matched to a gene: 9. CDR3 size: 17 residues. DNA of the CDR3: TGTGCCAGCAGCTGGGCGGGACTAGCGGGACGTGGAGATACGCAGTATTTT. Residues: CASSWAGLAGRGDTQYF.

This clonotype was seen at least ten times. The chain joins TRBV24-1 to TRBJ2-1, with unresolved D. With 3 bases removed from V and 0 bases from J, the gap between germline ends came to 11 bases. This CDR3 spans 16 amino acids. CDR1 is KGHDR, CDR2 SFDVKD, per germline. The CDR3 reads CATSDRSSHSYNEQFF. The CDR3 DNA sequence: TGTGCCACCAGTGATAGGAGCAGCCACTCCTACAATGAGCAGTTCTTC.

This clonotype was detected a few times. The chain has TRBV27 and TRBJ2-7; 11 bases are a match to TRBD1. V dropped 3 bases and J dropped 6; count of bases not matched to a gene: 10. CDR3 length equals 16 residues. Germline-derived CDR1 and CDR2 are MNHEY and SMNVEV (reference sequence). This CDR3 reads CASSFSSGTGGGEQYF. DNA for the CDR3: TGTGCCAGCAGTTTCTCTTCCGGGACAGGGGGAGGCGAGCAGTACTTC.

The V and J genes are TRBV29-1 and TRBJ2-7, with TRBD1 identical over 9 bases. Germline V CDR1 and CDR2: SQVTM, ANQGSEA. The V and J ends lost 7 bases and 5 bases, in that order; junction bases with no gene match: 9. The CDR3 has 13 amino acids. CDR3: CSARGGTGNEQYF. The CDR3, as DNA: TGCAGCGCCCGAGGGGGGACAGGGAACGAGCAGTACTTC.

V gene TRBV30 combines with J gene TRBJ2-2, with a possible D match to TRBD2 (5 bases). From germline, CDR1 is GTSNPN and CDR2 SVGIG (reference sequence). V dropped 3 bases and J dropped 5 bases, with 10 bases sitting between them. This CDR3 spans 13 amino acids. This CDR3 reads CAWRRTGTGELFF. CDR3 bases: TGTGCCTGGAGGAGAACGGGGACCGGGGAGCTGTTTTTT.

This clonotype was seen ten or more times. This chain connects TRBV7-2 to TRBJ2-5; D is possibly TRBD2 (5 bases). This CDR3 contains 13 residues. Germline lookup yields CDR1 SGHTA and CDR2 FQGNSA. V lost 2 bases, J lost 11 bases, and 15 bases lay in between. The CDR3 coding sequence is TGTGCCAGCAGCTTATCCGCTGTTGGGGAGCAGTACTTC. Its translation is CASSLSAVGEQYF.

This clonotype was observed a few times. J is TRBJ1-2 and V is TRBV18, with TRBD1 matching over 7 bases. Germline V gene sequence: CDR1 KGHSH, CDR2 LQKENI. V shed 5 bases, J shed 6 bases, and the junction held 12 bases outside the gene matches. The CDR3 is 15 amino acids. The DNA for the CDR3 is TGTGCCAGCTCATCCGGGACAGCCATGGGAAATGGCTACACCTTC. Its protein product is CASSSGTAMGNGYTF.

On this clonotype itself: This clone may be a read error of a much larger clone one base away. J is TRBJ2-7 and V is TRBV15, with D perhaps given as TRBD1 or TRBD2 (6 bases each). This CDR3 region has 15 residues. Germline V CDR1 and CDR2: LNHNV, YYDKDF (reference sequence). The V and J ends lost 4 bases and 3 bases respectively, with 16 bases between them. The CDR3 is CATSKEGEGGYEQYF. The CDR3 coding sequence is TGTGCCACCAGCAAGGAGGGGGAAGGAGGCTACGAGCAGTACTTC.

V and J are TRBV7-9 and TRBJ2-5; 9 bases are a match to TRBD1. Germline values: CDR1 SEHNR, CDR2 FQNEAQ (reference sequence). With V trimmed by 5 bases and J by 5 bases, 12 bases remained unmatched. The CDR3 has 16 amino acids. Here the CDR3 reads CASSDLQGAGVETQYF. CDR3 bases: TGTGCCAGCAGCGATTTACAGGGGGCGGGCGTCGAGACCCAGTACTTC. Complete variable domain (other parts from reference TRBV7-9 and TRBJ2-5): DTGVSQNPRHKITKRGQNVTFRCDPISEHNRLYWYRQTLGQGPEFLTYFQNEAQLEKSRLLSDRFSAERPKGSFSTLEIQRTEQGDSAMYLCASSDLQGAGVETQYFGPGTRLLVL.

V gene TRBV4-3 combines with J gene TRBJ2-3; TRBD2 matches at 10 bases. The CDR3 has 16 amino acids. CDR1 is LGHNA and CDR2 is YSLEER in the germline V gene. J lost 7 bases, V lost 0 bases, and 7 bases had no gene match. CDR3 sequence (DNA): TGCGCCAGCAGCCAAGAAACAGCGGGGGGGAGAAATACGCAGTATTTT. Translated, it gives CASSQETAGGRNTQYF.

The V gene is TRBV4-1, the J gene TRBJ1-2; the D is unclear. CDR1 is MGHRA, CDR2 YSYEKL, per germline. This CDR3 has 13 amino acids. The V end was cut by 2 bases, the J end by 3 bases, with 7 bases between. CDR3 sequence reads: CASSQSLDYGYTF. DNA for the CDR3: TGCGCCAGCAGCCAAAGTTTGGACTATGGCTACACCTTC.

The sample holds a few counts of this clonotype. The chain is built from TRBV30 and TRBJ2-1; either TRBD1 or TRBD2 may fit D (5 bases each). Germline values: CDR1 GTSNPN, CDR2 SVGIG (reference sequence). V was cut by 3 bases and J by 0 bases, with 9 bases left in between. There are 14 residues in the CDR3. The CDR3 bases are TGTGCCTGGAGGGGACGGAGCTCCTACAATGAGCAGTTCTTC. It translates to CAWRGRSSYNEQFF.

In its sample, this clonotype was seen a few times. The chain couples TRBV5-1 to TRBJ1-2, with a possible D match to TRBD1 (6 bases). The V and J ends lost 0 bases and 8 bases respectively, with 17 bases between them. Germline CDR1 is SGHRS and CDR2 is YFSETQ. The CDR3 has 15 amino acids. The DNA of the CDR3 is TGCGCCAGCAGCTTGGAGACAGGAGGCAGGCAGGGCTACACCTTC. Amino acids: CASSLETGGRQGYTF.

J is TRBJ1-5 and V is TRBV20-1; 7 positions agree with TRBD1. Trimming cost V 0 bases and J 4 bases; bases outside gene matches: 9. This CDR3 comprises 16 residues. The germline gives CDR1 DFQATT, CDR2 SNEGSKA (reference sequence). CDR3 amino acids: CSAREVQGLKNQPQHF. In DNA form, the CDR3 reads TGCAGTGCTAGAGAGGTACAGGGGCTCAAGAATCAGCCCCAGCATTTT.

The sample holds a few counts of this clonotype. The rearrangement links TRBV5-6 to TRBJ2-4; D might be TRBD2 (6 bases). The DNA matches TRBJ2-7 better at its end, which makes the J call doubtful. The CDR3 covers 13 residues. Germline lookup yields CDR1 SGHDT and CDR2 YYEEEE. The CDR3 coding sequence is TGTGCCAGCAGCTTGTGGCGGGGAAACGAGCAGTACTTC. This sequence encodes CASSLWRGNEQYF.

This chain joins TRBV27 and TRBJ2-4; no definite D call. This CDR3 region has 15 residues. CDR1 is MNHEY and CDR2 is SMNVEV in the germline V gene (reference sequence). Trimming took 4 bases from V and 1 from J, leaving 11 bases between them. The CDR3 spells CASSSVGWAKNIQYF. CDR3 DNA: TGTGCCAGCAGTTCGGTGGGATGGGCCAAAAACATTCAGTACTTC.

The sample holds many counts of this clonotype. One base away lies a much larger clone, so this may be a sequencing read error. This chain connects TRBV7-6 to TRBJ2-7; 8 bases line up with TRBD1. CDR1 and CDR2 from the germline V gene are SGHVS and FNYEAQ. Unmatched junction bases numbered 9, after V lost 1 base and J lost 7 bases. The CDR3 contains 15 residues. In DNA, the CDR3 is TGTGCCAGCAGCTTAGGGACAGGGATAATGAATGAGCAGTACTTC. Residues: CASSLGTGIMNEQYF.

The gene calls are TRBV4-3 and TRBJ1-1; D might be TRBD1 (6 bases). Germline CDR1 is LGHNA and CDR2 is YSLEER. This CDR3 spans 17 amino acids. V was cut by 0 bases and J by 3 bases, with 17 bases left in between. CDR3 in amino acids: CASSQERGGRGHTEAFF. The CDR3 DNA reads as TGCGCCAGCAGCCAAGAAAGAGGAGGCAGGGGTCACACTGAAGCTTTCTTT.

In its sample, this clonotype was seen a few times. CDR3: CASSPDGTHRGATQYF. CDR3 DNA: TGTGCCAGCAGCCCAGACGGGACACACCGGGGGGCGACCCAGTACTTC. The chain has TRBV9 and TRBJ2-5, with D perhaps matching TRBD2 (7 bases). The CDR3 length is 16 residues. Trimming shortened V by 4 bases and J by 7 bases, and 23 bases separated the two germline ends. Per the germline V gene, CDR1 is SGDLS and CDR2 is YYNGEE.

Regarding this clonotype: Just one base apart from a much larger clone, this may be a read error. The V call is TRBV6-2 or TRBV6-3, the J call TRBJ2-3; D is uncertain. Germline assignment: CDR1 MNHEY and CDR2 SVGEGT. The CDR3 consists of 17 residues. This chain's CDR3 is CAGSYSQTTVSTDTQYF. The CDR3 DNA follows: TGTGCCGGCAGTTACTCGCAGACGACGGTTAGCACAGATACGCAGTATTTT.

The V gene is TRBV29-1, the J gene TRBJ2-1; the D call may be TRBD1 or TRBD2 (5 bases each). This CDR3 has 14 amino acids. The V end lost 6 bases, the J end lost 2 bases, and 14 bases lay between the germline ends. Germline V CDR1 and CDR2: SQVTM, ANQGSEA. The CDR3 bases are TGCAGCGTGGTTCGGGGACGGACCTACAATGAGCAGTTCTTC. Translated, it gives CSVVRGRTYNEQFF.

The chain carries TRBV29-1 and TRBJ2-5; no clear D gene. The germline CDR1 and CDR2 sequences are SQVTM and ANQGSEA. Deletions cut 2 bases from V and 5 bases from J, with 9 bases between. This CDR3 spans 12 amino acids. The CDR3 coding sequence is TGCAGCGTTGAACTAGTCGGGGAGACCCAGTACTTC. It codes for CSVELVGETQYF. Supplemented by reference TRBV29-1 and TRBJ2-5, the full variable domain reads SAVISQKPSRDICQRGTSLTIQCQVDSQVTMMFWYRQQPGQSLTLIATANQGSEATYESGFVIDKFPISRPNLTFSTLTVSNMSPEDSSIYLCSVELVGETQYFGPGTRLLVL.

The chain employs TRBV5-4 and TRBJ1-1, with TRBD1 identical over 11 bases. CDR1 is SGHNT and CDR2 is YYREEE in the germline V gene (reference sequence). This CDR3 spans 17 amino acids. The junction had 6 bases not matched to a gene; V was cut back by 0 bases and J by 2 bases. The CDR3 loop reads CASSLAWTGGRNTEAFF. The CDR3 coding sequence is TGTGCCAGCAGCTTGGCCTGGACAGGGGGCAGAAACACTGAAGCTTTCTTT.

This chain uses TRBV12-3 or TRBV12-4 with TRBJ2-5; the D is unclear. The CDR3 consists of 13 residues. The V end lost 5 bases, the J end lost 2 bases, and 9 bases lay between the germline ends. CDR3 loop: CASSPRRQETQYF. CDR3 bases: TGTGCCAGCAGTCCTCGACGGCAAGAGACCCAGTACTTC.

As regards this clonotype: A much bigger clone sits one base away, suggesting this may be a read error. The chain recombines TRBV4-3 with TRBJ2-5; D might be TRBD2 (6 bases). The V gene lost 5 bases and the J gene lost 4 bases, with 20 bases spanning the gap. The germline gives CDR1 LGHNA, CDR2 YSLEER. The CDR3 length is 16 residues. In nucleotides, the CDR3 is TGCGCCAGCAGCTTACAATCCGGGACCGGGGGAGAGACCCAGTACTTC. Protein: CASSLQSGTGGETQYF.

This clonotype was observed many times. This sequence joins TRBV15 and TRBJ2-2; no clear D gene. Looked up from germline, CDR1 is LNHNV and CDR2 is YYDKDF (reference sequence). The CDR3 is made up of 14 amino acids. Trimming stripped 0 bases from V and 0 bases from J, with 2 bases between. The CDR3 reads CATSRDTNTGELFF. The CDR3 DNA reads TGTGCCACCAGCAGAGACACGAACACCGGGGAGCTGTTTTTT.

This chain links TRBV29-1 with TRBJ2-1; possibly TRBD2 for D (9 bases). V was pared by 4 bases and J by 7 bases, with 23 bases between. The CDR3 extends over 16 amino acids. Germline lookup yields CDR1 SQVTM and CDR2 ANQGSEA. CDR3 loop: CSVVRTGFLAGNEQFF. In nucleotides, the CDR3 is TGCAGCGTTGTAAGGACAGGGTTTCTAGCGGGGAATGAGCAGTTCTTC.